This T cell receptor beta chain was captured in a study of blood T cells in healthy people across ages. The CDR3 runs 15 residues. The V segment lost 5 bases and the J segment 5 bases; nucleotides outside the gene matches: 7. CDR1 KGHSH and CDR2 LQKENI come from the germline V gene. The use of a sample-barcoded 5' primer and a J-beta primer mix characterized a second PCR of roughly 7 to 11 cycles. Every single cDNA molecule received a tag from a template-switch adaptor with 12 random nucleotides. TCRdb re-called the 5' RACE reads through MiXCR, storing one row per CDR3 protein. The sample has 980,000 or so distinct CDR3 sequences, about 48% seen once.

The rearrangement joins TRBV18 to TRBJ2-7; 12 nucleotides line up with TRBD2. The TCR was taken from a man aged 25-40 years in good health. What was sequenced was blood. The CDR3 bases are TGTGCCAGCTCAATGGGACTAGCGGGTAAAAACGAGCAGTACTTC. Protein: CASSMGLAGKNEQYF.